What follows are 25 T cell receptor beta chains derived from one specimen sequenced in a study of blood T cell repertoires in COVID-19. Sequencing was performed with immunoSEQ multiplex PCR; in TCRdb, only in-frame clones are kept and a portion is missing. The data hold about 370,000 clones, with roughly 90% observed a single time. Sequencing was done on a sample of peripheral blood. Source of these receptors: a woman aged 25 to 45 with COVID-19, enrolled during active disease.

The rearrangement joins TRBV6-5 to TRBJ1-2; 7 nucleotides line up with TRBD1. The CDR3 consists of 12 residues. Germline CDR1 and CDR2: MNHEY and SVGAGI. Trimming cost V 6 bases and J 8 bases; bases outside gene matches: 6. The CDR3 region is CASREGQTGYTF. The CDR3 nucleotides are TGTGCCAGCAGAGAGGGACAGACGGGCTACACCTTC.

The chain uses TRBV18 and TRBJ2-2; perhaps TRBD2 as D (6 bases). With 5 bases removed from V and 0 bases from J, the gap between germline ends came to 13 bases. Looked up from germline, CDR1 is KGHSH and CDR2 is LQKENI. The CDR3 extends over 16 amino acids. The CDR3 DNA is TGTGCCAGCTCAGATAGCGGACTACCGAACACCGGGGAGCTGTTTTTT. As protein: CASSDSGLPNTGELFF.

The CDR3, as DNA: TGTGCCAGCAGGGATCGGGTAGCGGGAACGAATGAGCAGTTCTTC. Translating it yields CASRDRVAGTNEQFF. This sequence joins TRBV6-6 and TRBJ2-1, with 8 nucleotides matching TRBD2. CDR3 size: 15 residues. J was trimmed by 7 bases and V by 6 bases; bases with no gene match: 11. CDR1 MNHNY and CDR2 SVGAGI come from the germline V gene (reference sequence).

V gene TRBV21-1 combines with J gene TRBJ2-7; the D call TRBD2 from the table was never checked on the DNA. TRBV21-1 is an annotated pseudogene. The CDR3 runs to 16 residues. The DNA of the CDR3 is TGTGCCAGCAGCAAAGGCGGCAGATCTCGATCCTACGAGCAGTACGTC. The encoded protein is CASSKGGRSRSYEQYV.

The gene calls are TRBV2 and TRBJ2-4, with D hard to call. Trimming pared 6 bases from V and 8 bases from J, leaving 17 bases between. From germline, CDR1 is SNHLY and CDR2 FYNNEI. The CDR3 loop spans 14 amino acids. CDR3 residues: CASRHIGGTDIQYF. The CDR3 nucleotides are TGTGCCAGCAGACACATAGGCGGTACGGACATTCAGTACTTC.

The chain joins TRBV28 to TRBJ2-3, with D maybe TRBD2 (7 bases). Trimming left V 2 bases short and J 0 bases short, with 9 bases between. CDR1 is MDHEN and CDR2 is SYDVKM in the germline V gene. The length of the CDR3 is 15 residues. The DNA of the CDR3 is TGTGCCAGCAGTTTAAGGGGGGGTAGCACAGATACGCAGTATTTT. Amino acid sequence: CASSLRGGSTDTQYF.

J is TRBJ2-3 and V is TRBV9; D gene ambiguous. The CDR3 sequence is 15 residues long. Trimming took off 0 bases at V and 3 bases at J, with 11 bases between the two ends. The germline CDR1 and CDR2 sequences are SGDLS and YYNGEE. This CDR3 reads CASSVAGDGTDTQYF. The DNA of the CDR3 is TGTGCCAGCAGCGTAGCTGGAGACGGGACAGATACGCAGTATTTT.

V usage is TRBV2 and J usage is TRBJ2-3; TRBD2 matches at 7 bases. CDR3 length equals 16 residues. Germline V gene data show CDR1 as SNHLY and CDR2 as FYNNEI. With V trimmed by 2 bases and J by 0 bases, 5 bases remained unmatched. The CDR3 sequence is CASSEFLAASTDTQYF. The CDR3 coding sequence is TGTGCCAGCAGTGAATTCCTAGCGGCTAGCACAGATACGCAGTATTTT.

V gene TRBV11-2 combines with J gene TRBJ2-1, with D possibly being TRBD2 (5 bases). CDR1 and CDR2 (germline): SGHAT, FQNNGV. CDR3 length: 13 amino acids. V dropped 3 bases and J dropped 9 bases, with 12 bases sitting between them. CDR3 DNA: TGTGCCAGCAGCTTTTCCGGAGGCACTGAGCAGTTCTTC. Encoded protein: CASSFSGGTEQFF.

The V and J genes are TRBV4-3 and TRBJ1-1; D may be TRBD1 (6 bases). The CDR3 extends over 14 amino acids. CDR1 and CDR2 (germline): LGHNA, YSLEER. V was clipped by 8 bases and J by 3 bases, with 16 bases between them. The CDR3, as DNA: TGCGCCAGCGGACACAGGGTTGGGTACACTGAAGCTTTCTTT. Translating it yields CASGHRVGYTEAFF.

The table lists this clone with a count of one. This rearrangement joins TRBV5-1 to TRBJ2-5; D gene uncertain. Deletions cut 2 bases from V and 5 bases from J, with 13 bases between. The CDR3 consists of 14 residues. Germline CDR1 reads SGHRS; CDR2 reads YFSETQ. This CDR3 reads CASSLAIPGETQYF. Written as DNA, the CDR3 is TGCGCCAGCAGCTTAGCCATACCCGGGGAGACCCAGTACTTC.

The rearrangement joins TRBV18 to TRBJ1-1, with a possible D match to TRBD1 (6 bases). Germline loops: CDR1 KGHSH, CDR2 LQKENI. CDR3 length: 17 amino acids. The V and J ends lost 5 bases and 0 bases respectively, with 19 bases between them. This chain's CDR3 is CASSNLKPGHLNTEAFF. CDR3 nucleotide sequence: TGTGCCAGCTCAAATTTGAAGCCGGGACACCTGAACACTGAAGCTTTCTTT.

The rearrangement uses TRBV7-9 and TRBJ2-3, with TRBD1 identical over 9 bases. Germline V CDR1 and CDR2: SEHNR, FQNEAQ (reference sequence). The CDR3 sequence is 18 residues long. J was trimmed by 5 bases and V by 5 bases; bases with no gene match: 17. In DNA, the CDR3 is TGTGCCAGCAGCGATAACCCCCCCCCGGGACAGGGAGTAGATACGCAGTATTTT. As protein: CASSDNPPPGQGVDTQYF. The entire variable domain, with the rest obtained from reference TRBV7-9 and TRBJ2-3, is as follows: DTGVSQNPRHKITKRGQNVTFRCDPISEHNRLYWYRQTLGQGPEFLTYFQNEAQLEKSRLLSDRFSAERPKGSFSTLEIQRTEQGDSAMYLCASSDNPPPGQGVDTQYFGPGTRLTVL.

The chain uses TRBV5-1 and TRBJ1-1; tentative D call: TRBD1 (5 bases). Per the germline V gene, CDR1 is SGHRS and CDR2 is YFSETQ. This CDR3 comprises 13 residues. V shed 6 bases and J shed 1 base, with 10 bases lying between them. CDR3 in amino acids: CASTRAQNTEAFF. The CDR3 DNA follows: TGCGCCAGCACCAGGGCGCAGAACACTGAAGCTTTCTTT.

This chain uses TRBV2 with TRBJ2-7, with D unresolved. The CDR3 runs to 13 residues. Trimming stripped 2 bases from V and 7 bases from J, with 12 bases between. The V gene's germline CDR1 is SNHLY and CDR2 FYNNEI. The CDR3 reads CASSENPQYEQYV. The CDR3, as DNA: TGTGCCAGCAGTGAAAACCCGCAGTATGAGCAGTACGTC.

This chain links TRBV7-9 with TRBJ2-3; no clear D gene. CDR1 and CDR2 (germline): SEHNR, FQNEAQ (reference sequence). V was clipped by 5 bases and J by 5 bases, with 14 bases between them. This CDR3 comprises 14 residues. Here the CDR3 DNA reads TGTGCCAGCAGCGCCCGAGGCCTAGGAGATACGCAGTATTTT. It translates to CASSARGLGDTQYF.

J is TRBJ1-2 and V is TRBV28; TRBD1 agrees at 7 bases. Trimming removed 5 bases from V and 4 bases from J; junction bases left unmatched: 10. The CDR3 runs to 15 residues. Germline-derived CDR1 and CDR2 are MDHEN and SYDVKM. DNA of the CDR3: TGTGCCAGCAGTACCGGACAGGTCCAGCTCTATGGCTACACCTTC. Protein sequence: CASSTGQVQLYGYTF.

In this sample, this clone turned up a few times. The chain recombines TRBV12-3 or TRBV12-4 with TRBJ1-5; D perhaps matches TRBD1 (5 bases). This CDR3 comprises 13 residues. V was pared by 6 bases and J by 6 bases, with 12 bases between. CDR3 sequence: CASSWGGFQPQHF. CDR3 nucleotides: TGTGCCAGCAGCTGGGGGGGGTTTCAGCCCCAGCATTTT.

The table lists this clone with a few counts. V is TRBV4-3 and J is TRBJ2-1, with 8 bases that match TRBD2. CDR3 length equals 15 residues. Germline V gives CDR1 LGHNA, CDR2 YSLEER. The ends lost 0 bases at V and 10 bases at J; junction bases unmatched: 8. The CDR3 DNA reads TGCGCCAGCAGCCAAGATGGGCGGGGGGAGCTGGAGCAGTTCTTC. Amino acid sequence: CASSQDGRGELEQFF.

The J gene is TRBJ2-5, the V gene TRBV18; a weak D match, TRBD2 (5 bases). The CDR3 runs 14 residues. The germline V gene has CDR1 KGHSH and CDR2 LQKENI. Trimming removed 1 base at V and 1 base at J, with 7 bases between. CDR3 sequence: CASSPREIQETQYF. Here the CDR3 DNA reads TGTGCCAGCTCACCACGGGAGATCCAAGAGACCCAGTACTTC.

This chain connects TRBV11-2 to TRBJ1-6, with D tentatively TRBD1 (6 bases). V dropped 5 bases and J dropped 6 bases, with 14 bases sitting between them. Germline CDR1 and CDR2: SGHAT and FQNNGV. CDR3 length equals 15 residues. DNA of the CDR3: TGTGCCAGCAGCCCAGGACAGCCCTCTAATTCACCCCTCCACTTT. This encodes CASSPGQPSNSPLHF.

V usage is TRBV7-2 and J usage is TRBJ2-5; D perhaps matches TRBD2 (7 bases). Trimming took 3 bases from V and 4 from J, leaving 12 bases between them. This CDR3 is 14 amino acids long. Germline V CDR1 and CDR2: SGHTA, FQGNSA. The DNA for the CDR3 is TGTGCCAGCAGCTTTGGAGGGGGGGGAGAGACCCAGTACTTC. The encoded protein is CASSFGGGGETQYF.

The chain carries TRBV3-1 (or the pseudogene TRBV3-2) and TRBJ1-4, with 8 bases matching TRBD1. V lost 0 bases, J lost 8 bases, and 8 bases stayed unmatched. This CDR3 is 16 amino acids long. Germline V gene lookup returns CDR1 LGHDT and CDR2 YNNKEL (reference sequence). CDR3 bases: TGTGCCAGCAGCCAAGAAGGGGCCAGGGGGCAAGAAAAACTGTTTTTT. This gives the protein CASSQEGARGQEKLFF.

V is TRBV27 and J is TRBJ2-7, with D perhaps matching TRBD2 (5 bases). Germline CDR1 is MNHEY and CDR2 is SMNVEV (reference sequence). CDR3 length: 13 amino acids. Trimming stripped 5 bases from V and 12 bases from J, with 20 bases between. The CDR3 bases are TGTGCCAGCAGTGCTAGCCGAGGTTCGCCTGGGTACGTC. Translating it yields CASSASRGSPGYV.

The chain uses TRBV5-6 and TRBJ1-2; no reliable D call. Germline V gene sequence: CDR1 SGHDT, CDR2 YYEEEE. V was shortened by 0 bases and J by 2 bases, with 14 bases between the two germline ends. The CDR3 runs to 16 residues. This CDR3 is CASSLVPGTRNYGYTF. CDR3 coding DNA: TGTGCCAGCAGCTTGGTCCCGGGCACTAGGAACTATGGCTACACCTTC.